Listed below are T cell receptor beta chains from one sample, sequenced in a study of T cell repertoires in cytomegalovirus infection. TCRdb recomputed calls from the reads with MiXCR, one row per CDR3 protein. The data show tens of thousands of distinct CDR3 sequences, 20% seen once. These receptors' targets are unknown. This specimen was CD8+ T cells from cultured PBMCs, taken from culture after CMV antigen stimulation. The receptor set was obtained from a human donor in good health (CMV status not recorded). Some clones in this sample may be carry-over from other donors' samples. CDR3s include the opening cysteine and the closing phenylalanine or tryptophan. Fields, in order: clone size, V gene, D gene, J gene, CDR3 protein, CDR3 DNA. D genes are given only for firm matches. Not all rows give a size; the values are once, few, many and, for expanded clones, a class.

clone size: .; V gene: TRBV9; D gene: .; J gene: TRBJ1-1; CDR3 protein: CASSVGGSSTEAFF; CDR3 DNA: TGTGCCAGCAGCGTTGGAGGGAGCAGTACTGAAGCTTTCTTT
clone size: .; V gene: TRBV6-2/TRBV6-3; D gene: .; J gene: TRBJ1-1; CDR3 protein: CASINDGMNTEAFF; CDR3 DNA: TGTGCCAGCATCAACGACGGCATGAACACTGAAGCTTTCTTT
clone size: .; V gene: TRBV28; D gene: .; J gene: TRBJ2-1; CDR3 protein: CASSTTGTINEQFF; CDR3 DNA: TGTGCCAGCAGTACAACCGGGACAATTAATGAGCAGTTCTTC
clone size: few; V gene: TRBV7-2; D gene: .; J gene: TRBJ1-2; CDR3 protein: CASTLRGNYDGYTF; CDR3 DNA: TGTGCCAGCACCTTAAGGGGGAACTATGATGGCTACACCTTC
clone size: once; V gene: TRBV27; D gene: .; J gene: TRBJ2-5; CDR3 protein: CASSLARPEGAQYF; CDR3 DNA: TGTGCCAGCAGTTTAGCGCGACCCGAGGGGGCCCAGTACTTC
clone size: few; V gene: TRBV7-9; D gene: TRBD1; J gene: TRBJ2-5; CDR3 protein: CASSPPRTGPQETQYF; CDR3 DNA: TGTGCCAGCAGCCCACCCCGGACAGGACCCCAAGAGACCCAGTACTTC
clone size: medium-sized; V gene: TRBV28; D gene: .; J gene: TRBJ1-2; CDR3 protein: CASTPLGDNYGYTF; CDR3 DNA: TGTGCCAGCACACCCCTCGGGGACAACTATGGCTACACCTTC
clone size: .; V gene: TRBV5-5; D gene: .; J gene: TRBJ2-3; CDR3 protein: CASSLRVFSTDTQYF; CDR3 DNA: TGTGCCAGCAGCCTGAGGGTATTTAGCACAGATACGCAGTATTTT
clone size: .; V gene: TRBV6-2/TRBV6-3; D gene: .; J gene: TRBJ2-2; CDR3 protein: CASSPSLATGELFF; CDR3 DNA: TGTGCCAGCAGTCCGAGTTTGGCCACCGGGGAGCTGTTTTTT
clone size: .; V gene: TRBV20-1; D gene: .; J gene: TRBJ2-7; CDR3 protein: CSASGGVSSYEQYF; CDR3 DNA: TGCAGTGCTAGCGGAGGGGTGTCTTCCTACGAGCAGTACTTC
clone size: few; V gene: TRBV7-8; D gene: TRBD1; J gene: TRBJ1-2; CDR3 protein: CASSTGVRGPSNYGYTF; CDR3 DNA: TGTGCCAGCAGCACAGGGGTTCGGGGGCCGTCTAACTATGGCTACACCTTC
clone size: few; V gene: TRBV28; D gene: .; J gene: TRBJ1-1; CDR3 protein: CASSLSGAGTEAFF; CDR3 DNA: TGTGCCAGCAGTTTATCAGGGGCTGGCACTGAAGCTTTCTTT
clone size: many; V gene: TRBV6-5; D gene: TRBD1; J gene: TRBJ2-7; CDR3 protein: CASSLGTGGAYEQYF; CDR3 DNA: TGTGCCAGCAGCCTAGGGACAGGGGGGGCCTACGAGCAGTACTTC
clone size: .; V gene: TRBV7-3; D gene: .; J gene: TRBJ2-1; CDR3 protein: CASSLRSQGHNEQFF; CDR3 DNA: TGTGCCAGCAGCTTAAGGTCTCAGGGCCACAATGAGCAGTTCTTC
clone size: .; V gene: TRBV28; D gene: .; J gene: TRBJ2-7; CDR3 protein: CASRPGRAYEQYF; CDR3 DNA: TGTGCCAGCAGGCCAGGCAGGGCTTACGAGCAGTACTTC
clone size: .; V gene: TRBV4-1; D gene: .; J gene: TRBJ2-1; CDR3 protein: CASSQRRANEQFF; CDR3 DNA: TGCGCCAGCAGCCAAAGAAGGGCCAATGAGCAGTTCTTC
clone size: .; V gene: TRBV6-6; D gene: .; J gene: TRBJ1-1; CDR3 protein: CASSYFVNTEAFF; CDR3 DNA: TGTGCCAGCAGTTACTTTGTGAACACTGAAGCTTTCTTT
clone size: .; V gene: TRBV6-1; D gene: TRBD1; J gene: TRBJ1-1; CDR3 protein: CASSATKTGTPTEAFF; CDR3 DNA: TGTGCCAGCAGTGCCACAAAGACAGGGACTCCAACTGAAGCTTTCTTT
clone size: .; V gene: TRBV7-2; D gene: .; J gene: TRBJ1-2; CDR3 protein: CASSLGQTHYGYTF; CDR3 DNA: TGTGCCAGCAGCTTAGGTCAGACTCACTATGGCTACACCTTC
clone size: few; V gene: TRBV20-1; D gene: .; J gene: TRBJ1-6; CDR3 protein: CSARVFPKTDNSPLHF; CDR3 DNA: TGCAGTGCTAGAGTGTTCCCAAAAACTGATAATTCACCCCTCCACTTT
clone size: few; V gene: TRBV6-5; D gene: TRBD1; J gene: TRBJ2-2; CDR3 protein: CASSYSSAGTVITGELFF; CDR3 DNA: TGTGCCAGCAGTTATTCCTCCGCCGGGACAGTAATTACCGGGGAGCTGTTTTTT
clone size: .; V gene: TRBV6-2/TRBV6-3; D gene: .; J gene: TRBJ1-5; CDR3 protein: CASSYSSINQPQHF; CDR3 DNA: TGTGCCAGCAGTTACTCGTCCATTAATCAGCCCCAGCATTTT
clone size: many; V gene: TRBV7-2; D gene: TRBD1; J gene: TRBJ2-7; CDR3 protein: CASSLMGTGGYEQYF; CDR3 DNA: TGTGCCAGCAGCTTAATGGGGACAGGGGGCTACGAGCAGTACTTC
clone size: .; V gene: TRBV13; D gene: .; J gene: TRBJ2-1; CDR3 protein: CASSLEQDYNEQFF; CDR3 DNA: TGTGCCAGCAGCTTAGAACAGGACTACAATGAGCAGTTCTTC
clone size: .; V gene: TRBV7-6; D gene: .; J gene: TRBJ2-3; CDR3 protein: CASSSAGDTQYF; CDR3 DNA: TGTGCCAGCAGCTCTGCGGGGGATACGCAGTATTTT
clone size: .; V gene: TRBV25-1; D gene: .; J gene: TRBJ1-1; CDR3 protein: CASTHSGEHTEAFF; CDR3 DNA: TGTGCCAGCACTCACTCAGGGGAACACACTGAAGCTTTCTTT
clone size: many; V gene: TRBV7-7; D gene: .; J gene: TRBJ2-4; CDR3 protein: CASSRGDQPGLGAKNIQYF; CDR3 DNA: TGTGCCAGCAGCCGCGGGGACCAGCCGGGCCTGGGGGCCAAAAACATTCAGTACTTC
clone size: few; V gene: TRBV24-1; D gene: .; J gene: TRBJ2-3; CDR3 protein: CATSEEPGDTQYF; CDR3 DNA: TGTGCCACCAGTGAAGAGCCCGGAGATACGCAGTATTTT
clone size: few; V gene: TRBV27; D gene: .; J gene: TRBJ1-6; CDR3 protein: CASKQTAGNSPLHF; CDR3 DNA: TGTGCCAGCAAACAGACGGCGGGTAATTCACCCCTCCACTTT
clone size: few; V gene: TRBV9; D gene: .; J gene: TRBJ1-2; CDR3 protein: CASSVGFYGYTF; CDR3 DNA: TGTGCCAGCAGCGTAGGCTTCTATGGCTACACCTTC
clone size: .; V gene: TRBV28; D gene: TRBD2; J gene: TRBJ2-7; CDR3 protein: CASSLRLAVVGIYEQYF; CDR3 DNA: TGTGCCAGCAGTTTACGACTAGCGGTGGTTGGGATCTACGAGCAGTACTTC
clone size: .; V gene: TRBV12-3/TRBV12-4; D gene: .; J gene: TRBJ2-3; CDR3 protein: CASSLDTDTQYF; CDR3 DNA: TGTGCCAGCAGTTTAGACACAGATACGCAGTATTTT
clone size: .; V gene: TRBV6-2/TRBV6-3; D gene: TRBD1; J gene: TRBJ2-1; CDR3 protein: CASSYGTGGSYNEQFF; CDR3 DNA: TGTGCCAGCAGTTACGGGACAGGGGGCTCCTACAATGAGCAGTTCTTC
clone size: few; V gene: TRBV12-3/TRBV12-4; D gene: .; J gene: TRBJ2-7; CDR3 protein: CASSLVLGEQYF; CDR3 DNA: TGTGCCAGCAGTTTAGTATTGGGCGAGCAGTACTTC